A single sample gave rise to the 21 T cell receptor beta chains below, sequenced in a study of OX40 agonist ivuxolimab in advanced cancers. Assay: immunoSEQ multiplex PCR; the TCRdb copy retains only in-frame clones and omits some. In the table there are roughly 70,000 clones, roughly 78% of which are singletons. The source material was CD4+ or CD8+ T cells sorted from blood, sampled in a trial of the OX40 agonist ivuxolimab. These receptors originate from an adult with an advanced solid tumor such as melanoma, head and neck, liver or kidney cancer.

V is TRBV18 and J is TRBJ1-1; D is unclear. This CDR3 is built from 13 residues. The germline CDR1 and CDR2 sequences are KGHSH and LQKENI. V shed 6 bases and J shed 3 bases, with 11 bases lying between them. CDR3 DNA sequence: TGTGCCAGCTCCGTGAGGGAGTACACTGAAGCTTTCTTT. Protein sequence: CASSVREYTEAFF. Full variable domain (rest looked up from reference TRBV18 and TRBJ1-1): NAGVMQNPRHLVRRRGQEARLRCSPMKGHSHVYWYRQLPEEGLKFMVYLQKENIIDESGMPKERFSAEFPKEGPSILRIQQVVRGDSAAYFCASSVREYTEAFFGQGTRLTVV.

The chain carries TRBV7-2 and TRBJ2-5; 9 bases fit TRBD2. Germline V gene data show CDR1 as SGHTA and CDR2 as FQGNSA. Germline trimming cut 4 bases from V and 3 bases from J; bases unmatched to any gene: 6. The CDR3 extends over 15 amino acids. The CDR3 DNA follows: TGTGCCAGCAGCTCACAAATAGCGGGAGAAGAGACCCAGTACTTC. It is translated as CASSSQIAGEETQYF.

The genes are TRBV5-4 and TRBJ1-2; the match to TRBD1 covers 11 bases. Losses at the gene ends were 4 bases for V and 7 bases for J; bases not matched to a gene: 9. Germline-derived CDR1 and CDR2 are SGHNT and YYREEE (reference sequence). There are 15 residues in the CDR3. The CDR3 region has the DNA TGTGCCAGCAGCCGGGACAGGGGGTCCTCGGGTGGCTACACCTTC. Protein: CASSRDRGSSGGYTF. The full variable domain, rest sourced from reference TRBV5-4 and TRBJ1-2, is ETGVTQSPTHLIKTRGQQVTLRCSSQSGHNTVSWYQQALGQGPQFIFQYYREEENGRGNFPPRFSGLQFPNYSSELNVNALELDDSALYLCASSRDRGSSGGYTFGSGTRLTVV.

Here the CDR3 reads CASSLAGQGAANEQFF. CDR3 DNA: TGCGCCAGCAGCTTGGCGGGACAGGGGGCGGCCAATGAGCAGTTCTTC. The chain joins TRBV5-1 to TRBJ2-1; 12 positions agree with TRBD1. The CDR3 spans 16 residues. The germline gives CDR1 SGHRS, CDR2 YFSETQ. With V trimmed by 0 bases and J by 6 bases, 4 bases remained unmatched.

The chain uses TRBV10-3 and TRBJ2-1; no firm D call. Germline CDR1 and CDR2: ENHRY and SYGVKD. The CDR3 is 13 residues long. The V and J ends lost 3 bases and 5 bases respectively, with 8 bases between them. This CDR3 is CAISDGRNNEQFF. CDR3 nucleotides: TGTGCCATCAGTGATGGTAGAAACAATGAGCAGTTCTTC.

The chain employs TRBV5-4 and TRBJ2-1, with 13 bases identical to TRBD2. V trimming: 4 bases; J trimming: 7 bases; junction bases outside the gene matches: 8. The germline V gene encodes CDR1 SGHNT and CDR2 YYREEE (reference sequence). The CDR3 is 16 residues long. The CDR3 region is CASSVRTSGSLNEQFF. The CDR3, as DNA: TGTGCCAGCAGCGTAAGGACTAGCGGGAGCTTGAATGAGCAGTTCTTC.

This chain uses TRBV6-5 with TRBJ2-5; 8 nucleotides line up with TRBD1. CDR1 and CDR2 (germline): MNHEY, SVGAGI. There are 14 residues in the CDR3. The junction had 4 bases not matched to a gene; V was cut back by 4 bases and J by 3 bases. In DNA form, the CDR3 reads TGTGCCAGCAGTTGGAGGACAGGGAAAGAGACCCAGTACTTC. It encodes CASSWRTGKETQYF.

This clone was detected a few times. The chain is built from TRBV18 and TRBJ1-3, with TRBD1 identical over 7 bases. Per the germline V gene, CDR1 is KGHSH and CDR2 is LQKENI. This CDR3 is 18 amino acids long. Trimming at V came to 2 bases and at J to 0 bases, leaving 10 bases not matched to a gene. DNA for the CDR3: TGTGCCAGCTCACCAATTAAACCCGACAGGGCCTCTGGAAACACCATATATTTT. Translating it yields CASSPIKPDRASGNTIYF. Combining the CDR3 with reference TRBV18 and TRBJ1-3 gives the whole variable domain NAGVMQNPRHLVRRRGQEARLRCSPMKGHSHVYWYRQLPEEGLKFMVYLQKENIIDESGMPKERFSAEFPKEGPSILRIQQVVRGDSAAYFCASSPIKPDRASGNTIYFGEGSWLTVV.

V gene TRBV6-4 combines with J gene TRBJ1-3; 9 bases line up with TRBD1. Germline V lookup: CDR1 MRHNA, CDR2 SNTAGT. Losses at the gene ends were 6 bases for V and 6 bases for J; bases not matched to a gene: 9. This CDR3 is built from 15 residues. Here the CDR3 reads CASSPQWTGENTIYF. The DNA for the CDR3 is TGTGCCAGCAGCCCTCAATGGACAGGGGAAAACACCATATATTTT.

This chain connects TRBV7-2 to TRBJ2-2; D tentatively fits TRBD1 or TRBD2 (5 bases each). Per germline, CDR1 SGHTA and CDR2 FQGNSA. V lost 3 bases and J lost 7, with 18 bases in between. CDR3 size: 16 residues. The CDR3 DNA reads as TGTGCCAGCAGCTTCCCAGGGTCCGGGGCTGGCGGGGAGCTGTTTTTT. Translated: CASSFPGSGAGGELFF.

The chain carries TRBV6-6 and TRBJ2-3; possibly TRBD1 for D (6 bases). The V and J ends lost 4 bases and 4 bases respectively, with 15 bases between them. From germline, CDR1 is MNHNY and CDR2 SVGAGI (reference sequence). This CDR3 has 15 amino acids. The DNA for the CDR3 is TGTGCCAGCAGTTCCATCACAGGGACGCCAGATACGCAGTATTTT. The encoded protein is CASSSITGTPDTQYF.

The V gene is TRBV5-1, the J gene TRBJ2-3, with 11 positions matching TRBD2. Germline CDR1 is SGHRS and CDR2 is YFSETQ. The CDR3 loop spans 15 amino acids. Germline trimming cut 2 bases from V and 4 bases from J; bases unmatched to any gene: 3. CDR3 DNA: TGCGCCAGCAGCTTAGAACTAGCGGGAGCAGATACGCAGTATTTT. Translation gives CASSLELAGADTQYF.

The chain has TRBV15 and TRBJ1-4; TRBD1 matches 8 bases. The ends lost 1 base at V and 5 bases at J; junction bases unmatched: 9. The germline gives CDR1 LNHNV, CDR2 YYDKDF (reference sequence). The CDR3 is 17 amino acids. The CDR3 is CATSRAQLRTGNEKLFF. DNA of the CDR3: TGTGCCACCAGCAGAGCCCAATTGAGGACAGGGAATGAAAAACTGTTTTTT.

The chain combines TRBV11-3 with TRBJ2-1; D remains ambiguous. The CDR3 is 12 residues long. The germline V and J ends were trimmed by 2 bases and 8 bases, with 7 bases remaining between them. Looked up from germline, CDR1 is SGHNT and CDR2 is YENEEA. The CDR3 nucleotides read TGTGCCAGCAGCTTAACGCACGATGAGCAGTTCTTC. Its protein product is CASSLTHDEQFF.

The chain employs TRBV5-1 and TRBJ2-2, with 10 bases fitting TRBD2. This CDR3 region has 16 residues. Looked up from germline, CDR1 is SGHRS and CDR2 is YFSETQ. Trimming at V came to 4 bases and at J to 0 bases, leaving 3 bases not matched to a gene. CDR3 protein: CASSPLAGSNTGELFF. CDR3 DNA: TGCGCCAGCAGCCCACTAGCGGGATCGAACACCGGGGAGCTGTTTTTT.

The chain combines TRBV28 with TRBJ2-5; 7 nucleotides match TRBD1. The CDR3 runs to 14 residues. From germline, CDR1 is MDHEN and CDR2 SYDVKM. Trimming at V came to 7 bases and at J to 9 bases, leaving 14 bases not matched to a gene. The CDR3 DNA reads TGTGCCAGCAACTCCGGGACAGCGAATAGGGCCCAGTACTTC. Its translation is CASNSGTANRAQYF. Variable domain in full (rest from reference TRBV28 and TRBJ2-5): DVKVTQSSRYLVKRTGEKVFLECVQDMDHENMFWYRQDPGLGLRLIYFSYDVKMKEKGDIPEGYSVSREKKERFSLILESASTNQTSMYLCASNSGTANRAQYFGPGTRLLVL.

The V gene is TRBV13, the J gene TRBJ2-7; 8 bases fit TRBD2. CDR1 PRHDT and CDR2 FYEKMQ come from the germline V gene (reference sequence). The V and J ends lost 1 base and 3 bases, in that order; junction bases with no gene match: 8. The CDR3 extends over 16 amino acids. CDR3 sequence: CASSLVAGGIGYEQYF. As DNA, the CDR3 is TGTGCCAGCAGCTTAGTTGCGGGAGGAATAGGCTACGAGCAGTACTTC. Full variable domain (rest looked up from reference TRBV13 and TRBJ2-7): AAGVIQSPRHLIKEKRETATLKCYPIPRHDTVYWYQQGPGQDPQFLISFYEKMQSDKGSIPDRFSAQQFSDYHSELNMSSLELGDSALYFCASSLVAGGIGYEQYFGPGTRLTVT.

The count of this clone is one. V and J are TRBV28 and TRBJ2-7, with TRBD2 as a possible D gene (6 bases). V gave up 6 bases and J gave up 2 bases, with 26 bases separating them. This CDR3 has 18 residues. The germline gives CDR1 MDHEN, CDR2 SYDVKM. This CDR3 is CASRSTFQTPPGAYEQYF. CDR3 DNA: TGTGCCAGCAGATCAACCTTCCAGACACCCCCGGGAGCCTACGAGCAGTACTTC.

The chain combines TRBV19 with TRBJ2-2; no firm D call. V lost 3 bases to trimming and J lost 6 bases, with 5 bases between them. Germline-derived CDR1 and CDR2 are LNHDA and SQIVND (reference sequence). The CDR3 has 12 residues. This chain's CDR3 is CASSMRAGELFF. The DNA of the CDR3 is TGTGCCAGTAGTATGAGAGCCGGGGAGCTGTTTTTT.

The chain carries TRBV6-1 and TRBJ2-5; 7 bases fit TRBD2. Germline CDR1 MNHNS, CDR2 SASEGT. The CDR3 loop spans 15 amino acids. V was clipped by 2 bases and J by 1 base; unmatched bases: 4. The CDR3 sequence: CASSESASGQETQYF. Here the CDR3 DNA reads TGTGCCAGCAGTGAATCGGCTAGCGGCCAAGAGACCCAGTACTTC.

This clone has just a few counts. The chain employs TRBV18 and TRBJ2-3; D possibly uses TRBD1 or TRBD2 (5 bases each). Germline V CDR1 and CDR2: KGHSH, LQKENI. The length of the CDR3 is 17 residues. Trimming shortened V by 0 bases and J by 3 bases, and 16 bases separated the two germline ends. The CDR3 reads CASSPPDRGRGTDTQYF. CDR3 coding DNA: TGTGCCAGCTCACCACCCGACCGGGGCCGAGGGACAGATACGCAGTATTTT.